Listed below are T cell receptor beta chains from one sample, sequenced in a study of CD8 T cells in ankylosing spondylitis. TCRdb ran MiXCR on the 5' RACE reads and lists one entry per CDR3 protein. Of 500,000 or so distinct CDR3 sequences in the sample, 5.3% were seen once. The sample taken for sequencing was blood, either unsorted or a sorted T cell fraction (not recorded which). These receptors were collected from a male donor with ankylosing spondylitis. The CDR3 runs from the conserved cysteine through the conserved F or W. Fields, in order: D gene, J gene, V gene, clone size, CDR3 protein, CDR3 DNA. D genes are given only for firm matches. Expanded clones get a size class; other rows say once, few or many, or leave the size out.

D: .
J: TRBJ2-4
V: TRBV6-2/TRBV6-3
size: many
CDR3: CASSRGLAKNIQYF
DNA: TGTGCCAGCTCCAGGGGCCTAGCCAAAAACATTCAGTACTTC

D: .
J: TRBJ2-5
V: TRBV4-1
size: many
CDR3: CASSQSGRVEETQYF
DNA: TGCGCCAGCAGCCAGAGTGGCAGGGTGGAAGAGACCCAGTACTTC

D: TRBD2
J: TRBJ2-3
V: TRBV7-8
size: .
CDR3: CASRGLAGRSSTDTQYF
DNA: TGTGCCAGCAGGGGGTTAGCGGGACGATCTAGCACAGATACGCAGTATTTT

D: .
J: TRBJ1-4
V: TRBV7-9
size: .
CDR3: CASSLAPRGTIIGKLFF
DNA: TGTGCCAGCAGCTTAGCACCGCGGGGGACGATTATCGGGAAACTGTTTTTT

D: .
J: TRBJ2-7
V: TRBV21-1
size: .
CDR3: CAPPGRAPYEQYF
DNA: TGTGCCCCTCCCGGCAGGGCCCCCTACGAGCAGTACTTC

D: TRBD1
J: TRBJ1-1
V: TRBV29-1
size: .
CDR3: CSVYTGEAFF
DNA: TGCAGCGTCTACACAGGGGAGGCTTTCTTT

D: TRBD1
J: TRBJ1-1
V: TRBV12-3/TRBV12-4
size: many
CDR3: CASSPDRGNRAFF
DNA: TGTGCCAGCAGTCCGGACAGGGGGAATCGAGCTTTCTTT

D: TRBD2
J: TRBJ2-1
V: TRBV7-9
size: .
CDR3: CASSSGTSGGLYNEQFF
DNA: TGTGCCAGCAGCTCCGGGACTAGCGGGGGCCTATACAATGAGCAGTTCTTC

D: TRBD1
J: TRBJ2-1
V: TRBV7-6
size: many
CDR3: CASSSRQGSSNEQFF
DNA: TGTGCCAGCAGCTCCAGACAGGGTTCTAGTAATGAGCAGTTCTTC

D: TRBD1
J: TRBJ1-1
V: TRBV5-1
size: many
CDR3: CASFSRTGYTVKEAFF
DNA: TGCGCCAGCTTTTCGAGGACAGGGTACACCGTTAAGGAAGCTTTCTTT

D: .
J: TRBJ2-7
V: TRBV4-3
size: many
CDR3: CASSQVPGRLYEQYF
DNA: TGCGCCAGCAGCCAAGTACCGGGGCGCTTGTACGAGCAGTACTTC

D: .
J: TRBJ2-3
V: TRBV6-5
size: many
CDR3: CASSYVPFTDTQYF
DNA: TGTGCCAGCAGCTACGTTCCATTCACAGATACGCAGTATTTT

D: TRBD2
J: TRBJ2-1
V: TRBV30
size: many
CDR3: CAWSVLAGGYNEQFF
DNA: TGTGCCTGGAGTGTACTAGCGGGAGGGTACAATGAGCAGTTCTTC

D: .
J: TRBJ1-6
V: TRBV20-1
size: many
CDR3: CSARLGPPRSPLHF
DNA: TGCAGTGCCAGATTGGGCCCCCCGAGATCACCCCTCCACTTT

D: .
J: TRBJ1-4
V: TRBV20-1
size: many
CDR3: CSARDRKYNEKLFF
DNA: TGCAGTGCTAGAGACCGGAAATATAATGAAAAACTGTTTTTT